Listed below are T cell receptor beta chains from one sample, sequenced in a study of shared clonotypes between healthy human individuals. TCRdb's table, derived via immunoSEQ multiplex PCR, lists solely in-frame clones and lacks some. The sample comprises approximately 2.3 million clones, over 85% of which are singletons, and 0.39% rests with the top ten. The sequencing input was naive CD4+ T cells from PBMCs. The receptors originated from a man aged 18 to 35 in good health. Some clones in this sample may be carry-over from other donors' samples. CDR3s include the opening cysteine and the closing phenylalanine or tryptophan. The D gene is left open where the match is weak. For some rows the clone size is stated as once, few or many, or as a class when expanded; others skip it.

j_call: TRBJ2-1
d_call: NA
v_call: TRBV27
clone_size: NA
cdr3_aa: CASSLSPGRGSYNEQFF
cdr3_nt: TGTGCCAGCAGTTTATCTCCAGGGAGGGGGTCCTACAATGAGCAGTTCTTC

j_call: TRBJ2-7
d_call: TRBD2
v_call: TRBV7-2
clone_size: NA
cdr3_aa: CASSLVSGSSYEQYF
cdr3_nt: TGTGCCAGCAGCTTAGTGAGCGGGAGCTCCTACGAGCAGTACTTC

j_call: TRBJ2-1
d_call: NA
v_call: TRBV21-1
clone_size: NA
cdr3_aa: CASRKVRTANEQFF
cdr3_nt: TGTGCCAGCAGGAAAGTCAGGACGGCAAATGAGCAGTTCTTC

j_call: TRBJ1-2
d_call: TRBD1
v_call: TRBV28
clone_size: NA
cdr3_aa: CASIHAGGAYGYTF
cdr3_nt: TGTGCCAGCATCCACGCAGGGGGCGCCTATGGCTACACCTTC

j_call: TRBJ1-5
d_call: NA
v_call: TRBV7-2
clone_size: NA
cdr3_aa: CASSPNFVLDQPQHF
cdr3_nt: TGTGCCAGCAGCCCTAATTTCGTTCTGGATCAGCCCCAGCATTTT

j_call: TRBJ2-7
d_call: NA
v_call: TRBV13
clone_size: NA
cdr3_aa: CASSLGPYRASYEQYF
cdr3_nt: TGTGCCAGCAGCTTAGGCCCCTATAGGGCTTCCTACGAGCAGTACTTC

j_call: TRBJ1-1
d_call: NA
v_call: TRBV9
clone_size: NA
cdr3_aa: CASSVVGSASMNTEAFF
cdr3_nt: TGTGCCAGCAGCGTAGTCGGATCAGCTTCTATGAACACTGAAGCTTTCTTT

j_call: TRBJ1-4
d_call: NA
v_call: TRBV19
clone_size: few
cdr3_aa: CASRSPGGADEKLFF
cdr3_nt: TGTGCCAGTAGGTCCCCGGGAGGGGCGGATGAAAAACTGTTTTTT

j_call: TRBJ2-1
d_call: NA
v_call: TRBV5-1
clone_size: NA
cdr3_aa: CASTVGPSYNEQFF
cdr3_nt: TGCGCCAGCACAGTCGGCCCCTCCTACAATGAGCAGTTCTTC

j_call: TRBJ2-1
d_call: NA
v_call: TRBV27
clone_size: NA
cdr3_aa: CASTPRTLGYEQFF
cdr3_nt: TGTGCCAGCACGCCCAGGACTTTGGGGTATGAGCAGTTCTTC

j_call: TRBJ2-1
d_call: NA
v_call: TRBV28
clone_size: few
cdr3_aa: CASSLDTYNEQFF
cdr3_nt: TGTGCCAGCAGTTTGGACACCTACAATGAGCAGTTCTTC

j_call: TRBJ1-5
d_call: TRBD1
v_call: TRBV2
clone_size: NA
cdr3_aa: CASSERTGIQPQHF
cdr3_nt: TGTGCCAGCAGTGAAAGGACAGGGATTCAGCCCCAGCATTTT

j_call: TRBJ2-5
d_call: TRBD2
v_call: TRBV5-1
clone_size: NA
cdr3_aa: CASSSRAGGGETQYF
cdr3_nt: TGCGCCAGCAGCTCGAGAGCGGGAGGGGGCGAGACCCAGTACTTC

j_call: TRBJ2-2
d_call: NA
v_call: TRBV7-2
clone_size: NA
cdr3_aa: CASSSALGYYTGELFF
cdr3_nt: TGTGCCAGCAGCTCCGCCCTCGGTTATTACACCGGGGAGCTGTTTTTT

j_call: TRBJ1-3
d_call: NA
v_call: TRBV19
clone_size: NA
cdr3_aa: CASSIGSSGNTIYF
cdr3_nt: TGTGCCAGTAGTATAGGAAGCTCTGGAAACACCATATATTTT

j_call: TRBJ2-6
d_call: NA
v_call: TRBV6-1
clone_size: NA
cdr3_aa: CASSEVPWFSGANVLTF
cdr3_nt: TGTGCCAGCAGTGAAGTTCCGTGGTTCTCTGGGGCCAACGTCCTGACTTTC

j_call: TRBJ1-3
d_call: NA
v_call: TRBV7-4
clone_size: NA
cdr3_aa: CASSLPGRKNTIYF
cdr3_nt: TGTGCCAGCAGCTTACCAGGCAGGAAAAACACCATATATTTT

j_call: TRBJ1-3
d_call: NA
v_call: TRBV10-2
clone_size: NA
cdr3_aa: CASRQQSLTGNTIYF
cdr3_nt: TGCGCCAGCAGACAGCAGTCCTTGACTGGAAACACCATATATTTT

j_call: TRBJ2-5
d_call: NA
v_call: TRBV28
clone_size: once
cdr3_aa: CASSLREQEYGETQYF
cdr3_nt: TGTGCCAGCAGTTTACGGGAACAGGAATACGGAGAGACCCAGTACTTC